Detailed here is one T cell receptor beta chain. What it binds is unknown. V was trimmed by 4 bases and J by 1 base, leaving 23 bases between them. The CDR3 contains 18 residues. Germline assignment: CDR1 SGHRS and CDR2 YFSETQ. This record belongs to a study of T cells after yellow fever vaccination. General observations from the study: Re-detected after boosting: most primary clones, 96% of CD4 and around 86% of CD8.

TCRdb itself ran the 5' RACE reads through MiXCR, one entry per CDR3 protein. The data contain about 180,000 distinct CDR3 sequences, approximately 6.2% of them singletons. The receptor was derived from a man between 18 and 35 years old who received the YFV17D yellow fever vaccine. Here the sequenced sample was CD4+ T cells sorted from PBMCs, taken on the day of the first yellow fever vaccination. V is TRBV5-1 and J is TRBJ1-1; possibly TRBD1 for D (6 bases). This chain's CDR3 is CASSPRGRSYAANTEAFF. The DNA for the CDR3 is TGCGCCAGCAGCCCCAGGGGACGGTCCTACGCTGCGAACACTGAAGCTTTCTTT.